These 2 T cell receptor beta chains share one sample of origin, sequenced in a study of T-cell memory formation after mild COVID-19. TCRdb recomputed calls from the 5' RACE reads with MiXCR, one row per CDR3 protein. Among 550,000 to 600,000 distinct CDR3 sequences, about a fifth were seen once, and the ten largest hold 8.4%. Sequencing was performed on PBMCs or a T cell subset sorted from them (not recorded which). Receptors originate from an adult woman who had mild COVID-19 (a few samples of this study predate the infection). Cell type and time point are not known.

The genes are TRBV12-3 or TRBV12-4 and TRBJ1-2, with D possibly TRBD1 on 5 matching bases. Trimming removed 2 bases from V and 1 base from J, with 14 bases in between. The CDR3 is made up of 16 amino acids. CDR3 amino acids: CASSLFSGTINYGYTF. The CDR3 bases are TGTGCCAGCAGTTTATTTAGTGGGACGATTAACTATGGCTACACCTTC.

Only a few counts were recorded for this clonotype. For the CDR3, the DNA is TGCAGCGTGGCAACAGGGCCTGGAAACACCATATATTTT. Amino acids: CSVATGPGNTIYF. The rearrangement links TRBV29-1 to TRBJ1-3; possibly TRBD1 for D (6 bases). The CDR3 runs to 13 residues. Germline V lookup: CDR1 SQVTM, CDR2 ANQGSEA. Trimming took 6 bases from V and 2 from J, leaving 11 bases between them.